These 26 T cell receptor beta chains share one sample of origin, sequenced in a study of T cell repertoires in cytomegalovirus infection. TCRdb re-derived calls from the reads in MiXCR, one entry per CDR3 protein. The sample contains some 590,000 distinct CDR3 sequences, about 39% of which appear only once. These TCRs' antigens remain unknown. The starting material was cultured PBMCs, obtained from culture after CMV antigen stimulation. All receptors come from a human donor in good health (CMV status not recorded). Some clones in this sample may be carry-over from other donors' samples.

A few counts support this clonotype. V usage is TRBV6-5 and J usage is TRBJ2-1, with D unresolved. The ends were cut back, 4 bases at V and 6 bases at J, with 4 bases in the middle. The CDR3 totals 11 residues. Germline CDR1 MNHEY, CDR2 SVGAGI. This CDR3 reads CASSWANEQFF. The CDR3 DNA is TGTGCCAGCAGTTGGGCCAATGAGCAGTTCTTC.

The genes are TRBV7-6 and TRBJ1-5; D is uncertain. CDR1 is SGHVS and CDR2 is FNYEAQ in the germline V gene. CDR3 length: 13 amino acids. V was cut by 2 bases and J by 3 bases, with 5 bases left in between. The CDR3 is CASSLQTNQPQHF. The DNA for the CDR3 is TGTGCCAGCAGCTTACAGACCAATCAGCCCCAGCATTTT.

This chain uses TRBV7-9 with TRBJ1-2, with D perhaps matching TRBD1 (5 bases). Trimming removed 8 bases at V and 1 base at J, with 14 bases between. The CDR3 runs 14 residues. The germline V gene has CDR1 SEHNR and CDR2 FQNEAQ (reference sequence). CDR3 region: CASADGGFNYGYTF. The CDR3 DNA sequence: TGTGCCAGCGCTGATGGGGGTTTTAACTATGGCTACACCTTC.

The CDR3 DNA follows: TGTGCCAGCAGCTTCTCTGGGGTTACCTACGAGCAGTACTTC. This sequence encodes CASSFSGVTYEQYF. This rearrangement joins TRBV7-3 to TRBJ2-7; D gene unclear. The CDR3 has 14 amino acids. Germline CDR1 is SGHTA and CDR2 is FQGTGA. V lost 3 bases, J lost 2 bases, and 11 bases lay in between.

This chain connects TRBV7-8 to TRBJ2-7, with a possible D match to TRBD2 (6 bases). CDR3 size: 16 residues. Between the trimmed V and J ends, which lost 5 bases and 4 bases, there was a span of 21 bases. Germline-derived CDR1 and CDR2 are SGHVS and FQNEAQ. CDR3 nucleotide sequence: TGTGCCAGCAGCCCTGCGGGGCGGCAGGCGATTTACGAGCAGTACTTC. Translation: CASSPAGRQAIYEQYF.

This clonotype occurred a few times. This sequence joins TRBV5-4 and TRBJ1-5; D is perhaps TRBD1 (5 bases). CDR3 size: 15 residues. Germline V gene sequence: CDR1 SGHNT, CDR2 YYREEE (reference sequence). V was shortened by 4 bases and J by 4 bases, with 15 bases between the two germline ends. The CDR3 region is CASSGQTEGNQPQHF. The CDR3 bases are TGTGCCAGCAGCGGCCAGACAGAGGGGAATCAGCCCCAGCATTTT. The complete variable domain, with remaining parts taken from reference TRBV5-4 and TRBJ1-5, reads ETGVTQSPTHLIKTRGQQVTLRCSSQSGHNTVSWYQQALGQGPQFIFQYYREEENGRGNFPPRFSGLQFPNYSSELNVNALELDDSALYLCASSGQTEGNQPQHFGDGTRLSIL.

This sequence joins TRBV7-2 and TRBJ2-5, with 9 bases identical to TRBD2. Germline lookup yields CDR1 SGHTA and CDR2 FQGNSA. This CDR3 region has 15 residues. Losses at the gene ends were 7 bases for V and 5 bases for J; bases not matched to a gene: 11. CDR3 sequence: CASIQLGLASETQYF. CDR3 DNA sequence: TGTGCCAGCATCCAATTGGGACTAGCTTCTGAGACCCAGTACTTC.

The chain's CDR3 is CASPGRSEPQHF. The CDR3, as DNA: TGTGCCAGCCCCGGGCGAAGTGAGCCCCAGCATTTT. The V and J genes are TRBV12-3 or TRBV12-4 and TRBJ1-5; no reliable D call. CDR3 length equals 12 residues. V was trimmed by 8 bases and J by 8 bases, leaving 13 bases between them.

CDR3 DNA sequence: TGTGCCAGCTCACCCGAAAATAGCAATCAGCCCCAGCATTTT. Translated: CASSPENSNQPQHF. The chain carries TRBV18 and TRBJ1-5; D unresolved. The CDR3 consists of 14 residues. Germline V gives CDR1 KGHSH, CDR2 LQKENI. V lost 3 bases and J lost 0, with 6 bases in between.

The rearrangement joins TRBV4-1 to TRBJ2-7; 11 bases are shared with TRBD1. Germline V gene lookup returns CDR1 MGHRA and CDR2 YSYEKL. This CDR3 spans 15 amino acids. The ends lost 4 bases at V and 5 bases at J; junction bases unmatched: 7. The DNA of the CDR3 is TGCGCCAGCAGCCTACCGGGACAGGGGGGCAACGAGCAGTACTTC. This gives the protein CASSLPGQGGNEQYF.

A few counts support this clonotype. The V gene is TRBV12-3 or TRBV12-4, the J gene TRBJ1-1, with D hard to call. V gave up 6 bases and J gave up 5 bases, with 16 bases separating them. This CDR3 is 14 amino acids long. The CDR3: CASSPDRGWTEAFF. CDR3 sequence (DNA): TGTGCCAGCAGCCCCGACCGGGGATGGACTGAAGCTTTCTTT.

V is TRBV19 and J is TRBJ1-2; D gene ambiguous. This CDR3 spans 15 amino acids. CDR1 LNHDA and CDR2 SQIVND come from the germline V gene (reference sequence). Trimming took off 4 bases at V and 6 bases at J, with 18 bases between the two ends. The CDR3 loop is CASSRVVDTVNGYTF. CDR3 in DNA: TGTGCCAGTAGTAGGGTCGTCGACACCGTTAATGGCTACACCTTC.

This clonotype was counted ten times or more. The chain combines TRBV7-2 with TRBJ1-5; D gene ambiguous. The V and J ends lost 0 bases and 3 bases respectively, with 12 bases between them. The germline V gene encodes CDR1 SGHTA and CDR2 FQGNSA. The CDR3 is 16 amino acids. CDR3 in amino acids: CASSLAVTEDNQPQHF. CDR3 nucleotide sequence: TGTGCCAGCAGCTTAGCAGTAACCGAAGACAATCAGCCCCAGCATTTT.

This clonotype has a handful of counts. This chain connects TRBV20-1 to TRBJ2-2; D is perhaps TRBD1 (6 bases). The CDR3 spans 14 residues. CDR1 is DFQATT, CDR2 SNEGSKA, per germline (reference sequence). Trimming stripped 2 bases from V and 1 base from J, with 8 bases between. The CDR3 bases are TGCAGTGCTAGACCGGGACAGAACACCGGGGAGCTGTTTTTT. Protein: CSARPGQNTGELFF.

V is TRBV28 and J is TRBJ1-5, with D uncertain. This CDR3 contains 15 residues. The germline V gene encodes CDR1 MDHEN and CDR2 SYDVKM. V lost 2 bases, J lost 4 bases, and 12 bases lay in between. CDR3 residues: CASSLADGRNQPQHF. The DNA for the CDR3 is TGTGCCAGCAGTTTAGCGGACGGGAGGAATCAGCCCCAGCATTTT.

This clonotype has a handful of counts. The chain recombines TRBV19 with TRBJ1-2; 9 bases align to TRBD1. The CDR3 sequence is 15 residues long. Losses at the gene ends were 6 bases for V and 8 bases for J; bases not matched to a gene: 13. From germline, CDR1 is LNHDA and CDR2 SQIVND (reference sequence). CDR3 protein: CASSPGTGIFGGYTF. In DNA form, the CDR3 reads TGTGCCAGTAGCCCTGGGACAGGGATTTTTGGGGGCTACACCTTC.

The gene calls are TRBV19 and TRBJ2-5; maybe TRBD1 (5 bases). This CDR3 contains 14 residues. Between the trimmed V and J ends, which lost 7 bases and 0 bases, there was a span of 12 bases. Germline loops: CDR1 LNHDA, CDR2 SQIVND (reference sequence). CDR3 in DNA: TGTGCCAGTAAAGGGGCACAGAACCAAGAGACCCAGTACTTC. Its protein is CASKGAQNQETQYF.

The J gene is TRBJ1-6, the V gene TRBV5-4; a possible D gene is TRBD1 (5 bases). V lost 4 bases and J 0 bases, leaving 14 bases between the germline ends. CDR1 and CDR2 (germline): SGHNT, YYREEE (reference sequence). This CDR3 is 17 amino acids long. The CDR3 DNA reads as TGTGCCAGCAGCCGGGGGGGGTTCGACTCCTATAATTCACCCCTCCACTTT. It encodes CASSRGGFDSYNSPLHF.

The chain has TRBV2 and TRBJ1-4; 8 bases align to TRBD1. The length of the CDR3 is 15 residues. Germline values: CDR1 SNHLY, CDR2 FYNNEI. V dropped 5 bases and J dropped 7; count of bases not matched to a gene: 9. The CDR3, as DNA: TGTGCCAGCAGTCCCGACAGGGGTGTTTTTGAAAAACTGTTTTTT. Its protein product is CASSPDRGVFEKLFF.

This clonotype turned up a few times. The chain recombines TRBV12-3 or TRBV12-4 with TRBJ1-1; 7 nucleotides match TRBD1. The V and J ends lost 3 bases and 6 bases, in that order; junction bases with no gene match: 4. The length of the CDR3 is 13 residues. DNA for the CDR3: TGTGCCAGCAGTTTTACAGGGGTGGCTGAAGCTTTCTTT. Protein: CASSFTGVAEAFF.

J is TRBJ1-1 and V is TRBV20-1, with a tentative D call TRBD1 (5 bases). CDR3 size: 12 residues. CDR1 is DFQATT and CDR2 is SNEGSKA in the germline V gene (reference sequence). The CDR3 loop is CSCLGVNTEAFF. The CDR3 coding sequence is TGCAGCTGCCTAGGGGTGAACACTGAAGCTTTCTTT.

This clonotype occurred a few times. V and J are TRBV7-2 and TRBJ1-1; 7 bases are shared with TRBD1. The CDR3 runs 14 residues. The J segment lost 1 base and the V segment lost 1 base, leaving 0 bases of the junction unmatched. CDR1 and CDR2 from the germline V gene are SGHTA and FQGNSA. The DNA for the CDR3 is TGTGCCAGCAGCTTAGAGGGGGCGAACACTGAAGCTTTCTTT. Translation gives CASSLEGANTEAFF.

This clonotype showed up just a few times. V usage is TRBV6-5 and J usage is TRBJ2-5; 9 bases are a match to TRBD2. This CDR3 is 16 amino acids long. The junction had 7 bases not matched to a gene; V was cut back by 0 bases and J by 5 bases. Per the germline V gene, CDR1 is MNHEY and CDR2 is SVGAGI. The CDR3 nucleotides read TGTGCCAGCAGTTACTCCGGCGGGGGGGCCACGGAGACCCAGTACTTC. Its protein product is CASSYSGGGATETQYF.

This clonotype came up a few times. The chain combines TRBV11-2 with TRBJ2-4, with D possibly being TRBD2 (6 bases). Trimming cost V 4 bases and J 4 bases, with 17 bases left between them. The CDR3 runs to 16 residues. Germline V gene sequence: CDR1 SGHAT, CDR2 FQNNGV. CDR3 region: CASSSGWRGKKNIQYF. CDR3 nucleotides: TGTGCCAGCAGCTCCGGTTGGCGCGGGAAGAAAAACATTCAGTACTTC.

This sequence joins TRBV2 and TRBJ2-1; 7 bases line up with TRBD1. Per the germline V gene, CDR1 is SNHLY and CDR2 is FYNNEI. The CDR3 loop spans 14 amino acids. J lost 7 bases, V lost 1 base, and 4 bases had no gene match. In DNA form, the CDR3 reads TGTGCCAGCAGTGAAGATAGGGGGCTGAATGAGCAGTTCTTC. This translates into CASSEDRGLNEQFF.

V and J are TRBV12-3 or TRBV12-4 and TRBJ1-1, with D hard to call. V lost 3 bases, J lost 8 bases, and 10 bases lay in between. The CDR3 has 12 amino acids. This CDR3 reads CASSFGRLEAFF. The CDR3 region has the DNA TGTGCCAGCAGTTTCGGGCGTTTGGAAGCTTTCTTT.